Listed below are T cell receptor beta chains from one sample, sequenced in a study of blood T cell repertoires in COVID-19. Profiling relied on immunoSEQ multiplex PCR, and the TCRdb table lists in-frame clones only, not all of them. This table holds 200,000 to 250,000 clones, around 87% found once. The specimen was peripheral blood. These receptors were collected from a young woman who had recovered from COVID-19. CDR3s include the opening cysteine and the closing phenylalanine or tryptophan. The D gene is left open where the match is weak.

V: TRBV7-2; J: TRBJ1-2; D: TRBD1; CDR3: CASSLAVGQGATYGYTF; DNA: TGTGCCAGCAGCTTAGCAGTCGGACAGGGGGCAACCTATGGCTACACCTTC
V: TRBV6-1; J: TRBJ2-3; D: .; CDR3: CASSEPFSGKGTDTQYF; DNA: TGTGCCAGCAGTGAACCCTTTTCGGGTAAAGGCACAGATACGCAGTATTTT
V: TRBV6-5; J: TRBJ1-3; D: TRBD1; CDR3: CASSRIQGAGNTIYF; DNA: TGTGCCAGCAGTCGGATACAGGGGGCTGGAAACACCATATATTTT
V: TRBV11-3; J: TRBJ2-2; D: .; CDR3: CASSRTQNTGELFF; DNA: TGTGCCAGCAGCCGAACACAAAACACCGGGGAGCTGTTTTTT
V: TRBV14; J: TRBJ2-1; D: TRBD2; CDR3: CASSTLAGFHEQFF; DNA: TGTGCCAGCAGTACACTAGCGGGGTTCCATGAGCAGTTCTTC
V: TRBV9; J: TRBJ2-1; D: TRBD2; CDR3: CASDRGGSYNEQFF; DNA: TGTGCCAGCGACCGCGGGGGCTCCTACAATGAGCAGTTCTTC
V: TRBV13; J: TRBJ2-1; D: TRBD1; CDR3: CASSLQGQGYNEQFF; DNA: TGTGCCAGCAGCTTACAGGGACAGGGCTACAATGAGCAGTTCTTC
V: TRBV19; J: TRBJ2-7; D: .; CDR3: CASSVGLHTYEQYF; DNA: TGTGCCAGTAGTGTCGGACTGCATACCTACGAGCAGTACTTC
V: TRBV5-1; J: TRBJ2-1; D: TRBD1; CDR3: CASSWGGQVSYNEQFF; DNA: TGCGCCAGCAGCTGGGGTGGACAGGTTAGTTACAATGAGCAGTTCTTC
V: TRBV2; J: TRBJ1-6; D: .; CDR3: CASRELAGGGNSPLHF; DNA: TGTGCCAGCAGGGAGTTGGCCGGAGGTGGGAATTCACCCCTCCACTTT
V: TRBV5-6; J: TRBJ1-2; D: TRBD1; CDR3: CASSEGDSFFNGYTF; DNA: TGTGCCAGCAGCGAAGGGGACAGCTTCTTTAATGGCTACACCTTC
V: TRBV7-9; J: TRBJ2-1; D: .; CDR3: CASSPTSSLTPYNEQFF; DNA: TGTGCCAGCAGCCCAACCTCCTCGCTGACTCCCTACAATGAGCAGTTCTTC
V: TRBV10-1; J: TRBJ2-3; D: TRBD2; CDR3: CASSEWGLAEDTQYF; DNA: TGCGCCAGCAGTGAGTGGGGACTAGCGGAAGATACGCAGTATTTT
V: TRBV19; J: TRBJ2-3; D: .; CDR3: CASSVADTQYF; DNA: TGTGCCAGTAGTGTCGCAGATACGCAGTATTTT
V: TRBV9; J: TRBJ2-1; D: TRBD1; CDR3: CASSPDRVREQFF; DNA: TGTGCCAGCAGCCCCGACAGGGTACGCGAGCAGTTCTTC
V: TRBV11-2; J: TRBJ2-3; D: .; CDR3: CASSLLAHSSTDTQYF; DNA: TGTGCCAGCAGCTTACTAGCGCATTCTAGCACAGATACGCAGTATTTT
V: TRBV14; J: TRBJ2-2; D: .; CDR3: CASSQAGTSLSGDTGELFF; DNA: TGTGCCAGCAGCCAGGCCGGGACATCCCTATCAGGGGACACCGGGGAGCTGTTTTTT
V: TRBV7-3; J: TRBJ2-3; D: .; CDR3: CASSLTQDQAQYF; DNA: TGTGCCAGCAGCTTAACGCAAGATCAGGCGCAGTATTTT
V: TRBV10-2; J: TRBJ2-3; D: TRBD2; CDR3: CASSEAGAPFNTQYF; DNA: TGCGCCAGCAGTGAAGCGGGGGCCCCTTTTAATACGCAGTATTTT
V: TRBV5-1; J: TRBJ2-1; D: .; CDR3: CASSESGGWNEQFF; DNA: TGCGCCAGCAGCGAGTCTGGGGGGTGGAATGAGCAGTTCTTC